This TCR beta chain was recorded in a study of OX40 agonist ivuxolimab in advanced cancers. Turning to the overall study: Ivuxolimab, which targeted the costimulatory receptor OX40 (CD134), was an agonistic, fully human IgG2 monoclonal antibody. Peripheral TCRbeta sequencing was intended to test whether TCR sequence diversity was altered and clonal T-cell expansion was caused by ivuxolimab. Patients were allowed to have had prior anti-PD-1, anti-PD-L1 or anti-CTLA-4 therapy, and 30% to 40% of the dose-escalation patients had previously received checkpoint inhibitors. Partial responses occurred in three dose-escalation patients, of whom one had hepatocellular carcinoma and two had cutaneous melanoma. Intravenous ivuxolimab was administered to patients every 2 weeks at six dose levels: 0.01, 0.1, 0.3, 1.5, 3 and 10 mg/kg. The paper covers the monotherapy dose-escalation part of the phase I ivuxolimab trial, which included N = 52 patients. In the dose-escalation cohort, roughly 80% of patients were male, and the mean age was approximately 60 years, with a range of about 23 to 80. Among the 52 dose-escalation patients, some 20 had hepatocellular carcinoma, roughly 15 melanoma, 9 renal cell carcinoma and 9 head and neck cancer.

Results and caveats for the whole study, not just this receptor: Which antigens the clonally expanded peripheral T cells were specific for was not determined. At doses of 0.1 to 3.0 mg/kg, clonal expansion of both CD4+ and CD8+ T cells in blood was seen between baseline and week 6. In partial responders in the 0.1-3.0 mg/kg groups, normalized peripheral clonal expansion was found to be among the lowest, especially among CD8+ T cells. After ivuxolimab, more expanded clones were found on average in CD8+ T cells than in CD4+ T cells. Low levels of normalized T-cell clonal expansion were also seen in some patients who did not respond.

For sequencing of the TCRbeta CDR3 region, genomic DNA was extracted from the sorted cells. The immunoSEQ Assay was used to sequence the TCRbeta CDR3 regions. In its TCRdb copy, this immuneACCESS table keeps in-frame sequences only and misses some clones. Where compared with another copy, unresolved V genes explain less than half of these, and the others have no known cause. The sample table contains 45,000 to 55,000 clones; only one count was recorded for around 86% of them. About 7% of the sample goes to the ten largest clones. CDR1 and CDR2 are drawn from the germline V gene: SQVTM, ANQGSEA. Trimming leaves V shorter by 7 bases and J shorter by 1 base, with the junction holding 12 bases beyond the gene matches. From its cysteine to its phenylalanine, the CDR3 spans 15 amino acids. The CDR3 DNA has 45 bases and is translated from base 1. The trial excluded patients who had a history of autoimmune disease or who were on systemic immunosuppression. Peripheral blood for TCR sequencing was drawn from every dose cohort at baseline, at cycle 4 day 1 and at cycle 7 day 1. Samples were obtained from an open-label, multicenter, first-in-human phase I dose-escalation trial of ivuxolimab. Adults with locally advanced or metastatic melanoma, renal cell carcinoma, hepatocellular carcinoma or head and neck squamous cell carcinoma were enrolled in the trial. Before TCR sequencing, CD4+ T cells and CD8+ T cells from peripheral blood were sorted into separate populations.

As concerns this clone: Its recognized antigen is unknown. Nothing much larger sits one base from this clone, and base qualities are not available.

The rearranged chain carries TRBV29-1 and TRBJ1-1, and 7 bases in between align with TRBD1. The sample was CD4+ or CD8+ T cells sorted from blood, taken in a trial of the OX40 agonist ivuxolimab. The sequence came from an adult with an advanced solid tumor such as melanoma, head and neck, liver or kidney cancer. The base sequence is TGCAGCGGGTCGACAGGGATGAGGGGGAACACTGAAGCTTTCTTT. This codes for CSGSTGMRGNTEAFF.